Listed below are T cell receptor beta chains from one sample, sequenced in a study of cytomegalovirus exposure and HLA in healthy donors. Measured with immunoSEQ multiplex PCR; TCRdb has only the in-frame clones, and not every one. The sample yields about 64,000 clones, of which the top ten take up 3.6%. Sequencing was done on a sample of PBMCs. Every receptor here comes from a woman between 18 and 29 years old in good health and CMV-seronegative. The CDR3 runs from the conserved cysteine through the conserved F or W. Fields, in order: D gene, V gene, J gene, CDR3 protein, CDR3 DNA. The D gene is left open where the match is weak.

D: .
V: TRBV11-2
J: TRBJ2-7
CDR3: CASSLKGRGRAGGYEQYF
DNA: TGTGCCAGCAGCTTAAAGGGTAGAGGACGGGCCGGGGGCTACGAGCAGTACTTC

D: .
V: TRBV5-1
J: TRBJ1-1
CDR3: CASSASITNTEAFF
DNA: TGCGCCAGCAGCGCCTCTATCACGAACACTGAAGCTTTCTTT

D: TRBD1
V: TRBV2
J: TRBJ1-5
CDR3: CASSPQGAGNQPQHF
DNA: TGTGCCAGCAGTCCACAGGGGGCTGGCAATCAGCCCCAGCATTTT

D: .
V: TRBV6-5
J: TRBJ1-1
CDR3: CASSRSGYTEAFF
DNA: TGTGCCAGCAGCCGGTCGGGGTACACTGAAGCTTTCTTT

D: TRBD2
V: TRBV30
J: TRBJ2-1
CDR3: CAWTPGGGNYNEQFF
DNA: TGTGCCTGGACGCCGGGCGGGGGGAACTACAATGAGCAGTTCTTC

D: .
V: TRBV29-1
J: TRBJ2-1
CDR3: CSVDQDGQPYNEQFF
DNA: TGCAGCGTTGATCAGGACGGACAACCCTACAATGAGCAGTTCTTC

D: .
V: TRBV7-3
J: TRBJ2-1
CDR3: CASSLTTDNEQFF
DNA: TGTGCCAGCAGCTTAACGACAGACAATGAGCAGTTCTTC

D: .
V: TRBV4-1
J: TRBJ2-7
CDR3: CASSLQSTGQRYEQYF
DNA: TGCGCCAGCAGCCTTCAGAGCACAGGACAGAGGTACGAGCAGTACTTC

D: TRBD1
V: TRBV11-3
J: TRBJ2-7
CDR3: CASSSYEGANEQYF
DNA: TGTGCCAGCAGCTCCTACGAGGGGGCCAACGAGCAGTACTTC

D: .
V: TRBV9
J: TRBJ2-5
CDR3: CASSVEQGGTQYF
DNA: TGTGCCAGCAGCGTAGAGCAGGGGGGGACCCAGTACTTC

D: .
V: TRBV30
J: TRBJ1-2
CDR3: CAWGGNDYGYTF
DNA: TGTGCCTGGGGGGGGAACGACTATGGCTACACCTTC

D: TRBD2
V: TRBV4-2
J: TRBJ2-3
CDR3: CASSQQLAGGGTDTQYF
DNA: TGTGCCAGCAGCCAACAACTAGCGGGAGGGGGCACAGATACGCAGTATTTT

D: .
V: TRBV7-3
J: TRBJ1-1
CDR3: CASSLSPERATEAFF
DNA: TGTGCCAGCAGCTTAAGTCCGGAGAGGGCCACTGAAGCTTTCTTT

D: .
V: TRBV5-4
J: TRBJ2-7
CDR3: CASSPQVTGGDEQYF
DNA: TGTGCCAGCAGCCCGCAAGTCACAGGTGGGGACGAGCAGTACTTC

D: .
V: TRBV25-1
J: TRBJ1-2
CDR3: CASSGNRDIYGYTF
DNA: TGTGCCAGCAGTGGGAACCGGGACATCTATGGCTACACCTTC

D: TRBD1
V: TRBV5-1
J: TRBJ1-1
CDR3: CASSIGGVTEAFF
DNA: TGCGCCAGCAGCATAGGGGGCGTCACTGAAGCTTTCTTT

D: .
V: TRBV10-2
J: TRBJ2-2
CDR3: CASRAVVGELFF
DNA: TGCGCCAGCAGGGCGGTTGTCGGGGAGCTGTTTTTT

D: TRBD1
V: TRBV29-1
J: TRBJ2-7
CDR3: CSVVQGGGHEQYF
DNA: TGCAGCGTTGTACAGGGGGGTGGCCACGAGCAGTACTTC

D: .
V: TRBV4-1
J: TRBJ1-4
CDR3: CASSQRSGTPNRNEKLFF
DNA: TGCGCCAGCAGCCAACGTTCAGGTACTCCAAATCGAAATGAAAAACTGTTTTTT

D: .
V: TRBV14
J: TRBJ2-7
CDR3: CASSQYRSPYEQYF
DNA: TGTGCCAGCAGCCAGTACAGAAGTCCCTACGAGCAGTACTTC

D: TRBD1
V: TRBV2
J: TRBJ1-2
CDR3: CASTDRVDYGYTF
DNA: TGTGCCAGCACCGACAGGGTGGACTATGGCTACACCTTC

D: .
V: TRBV15
J: TRBJ2-1
CDR3: CATSSGLSANEQFF
DNA: TGTGCCACCAGCAGCGGACTCTCGGCTAATGAGCAGTTCTTC

D: TRBD1
V: TRBV29-1
J: TRBJ2-7
CDR3: CSVGDSAYEQYF
DNA: TGCAGCGTCGGGGACAGCGCCTACGAGCAGTACTTC

D: .
V: TRBV9
J: TRBJ2-5
CDR3: CASSVGAEETQYF
DNA: TGTGCCAGCAGCGTAGGGGCCGAAGAGACCCAGTACTTC

D: .
V: TRBV27
J: TRBJ1-1
CDR3: CASSSTARNTEAFF
DNA: TGTGCCAGCAGTTCGACAGCGAGGAACACTGAAGCTTTCTTT

D: .
V: TRBV6-5
J: TRBJ2-1
CDR3: CASGLYRGNEQFF
DNA: TGTGCCAGCGGACTGTACCGGGGGAATGAGCAGTTCTTC

D: .
V: TRBV27
J: TRBJ2-2
CDR3: CASSFLAGELFF
DNA: TGTGCCAGCAGTTTTTTAGCCGGGGAGCTGTTTTTT

D: TRBD2
V: TRBV10-1
J: TRBJ2-3
CDR3: CASSEGGGAPDTQYF
DNA: TGCGCCAGCAGTGAGGGCGGGGGGGCCCCAGATACGCAGTATTTT

D: TRBD1
V: TRBV4-2
J: TRBJ2-6
CDR3: CASSQGTGGANVLTF
DNA: TGTGCCAGCAGCCAAGGGACAGGGGGGGCCAACGTCCTGACTTTC

D: .
V: TRBV7-9
J: TRBJ2-6
CDR3: CYGGDPSGANVLTF
DNA: TGTTACGGCGGAGACCCCTCTGGGGCCAACGTCCTGACTTTC

D: .
V: TRBV6-5
J: TRBJ1-6
CDR3: CASSSNSPLHF
DNA: TGTGCCAGCAGTTCAAATTCACCCCTCCACTTT

D: TRBD2
V: TRBV19
J: TRBJ2-7
CDR3: CASTSWASGRYEQYF
DNA: TGTGCCAGTACCAGTTGGGCTAGCGGACGTTACGAGCAGTACTTC

D: .
V: TRBV29-1
J: TRBJ1-1
CDR3: CSVRTAEAFF
DNA: TGCAGCGTCCGGACAGCCGAAGCTTTCTTT

D: TRBD2
V: TRBV4-1
J: TRBJ2-1
CDR3: CASSQPTSDPYNEQFF
DNA: TGCGCCAGCAGCCAGCCGACTAGCGATCCCTACAATGAGCAGTTCTTC

D: TRBD1
V: TRBV9
J: TRBJ1-2
CDR3: CASSGGQRTGGYTF
DNA: TGTGCCAGCAGCGGGGGACAGCGGACTGGTGGCTACACCTTC

D: .
V: TRBV10-2
J: TRBJ2-7
CDR3: CASRGAWGVSYEQYF
DNA: TGCGCCAGCAGAGGGGCGTGGGGGGTGAGTTACGAGCAGTACTTC

D: .
V: TRBV9
J: TRBJ1-2
CDR3: CASSPPIAYTF
DNA: TGTGCCAGCAGCCCCCCCATAGCCTACACCTTC

D: .
V: TRBV11-2
J: TRBJ1-2
CDR3: CASSFSGVRSYGYTF
DNA: TGTGCCAGCAGCTTTTCAGGGGTCAGAAGCTATGGCTACACCTTC

D: TRBD1
V: TRBV7-3
J: TRBJ1-2
CDR3: CASSYSGQGTNYGYTF
DNA: TGTGCCAGCAGCTACAGTGGACAGGGAACTAACTATGGCTACACCTTC

D: .
V: TRBV7-7
J: TRBJ2-2
CDR3: CATELRARQGANTGELFF
DNA: TGTGCTACCGAGCTTAGGGCTCGGCAGGGCGCGAACACCGGGGAGCTGTTTTTT

D: TRBD2
V: TRBV2
J: TRBJ2-5
CDR3: CAGRGSSGQETQYF
DNA: TGTGCCGGAAGGGGTTCTAGCGGCCAAGAGACCCAGTACTTC

D: .
V: TRBV4-2
J: TRBJ2-1
CDR3: CASSQAISSYNEQFF
DNA: TGTGCCAGCAGCCAAGCAATTAGCTCCTACAATGAGCAGTTCTTC

D: .
V: TRBV7-9
J: TRBJ2-7
CDR3: CASSRAREQYF
DNA: TGTGCCAGCAGCCGAGCCAGGGAGCAGTACTTC

D: TRBD1
V: TRBV27
J: TRBJ1-1
CDR3: CASSYLDRATEAFF
DNA: TGTGCCAGCAGTTACCTAGACAGGGCCACTGAAGCTTTCTTT

D: TRBD2
V: TRBV7-2
J: TRBJ2-3
CDR3: CASSSKRGGSGDTQYF
DNA: TGTGCCAGCAGCTCGAAGCGGGGGGGAAGTGGGGATACGCAGTATTTT

D: TRBD1
V: TRBV25-1
J: TRBJ1-3
CDR3: CASSDHRDRAASGNTIYF
DNA: TGTGCCAGCAGTGATCACCGGGACAGGGCGGCCTCTGGAAACACCATATATTTT

D: .
V: TRBV25-1
J: TRBJ2-7
CDR3: CASSASDNYEQYF
DNA: TGTGCCAGCAGTGCCTCGGACAACTACGAGCAGTACTTC

D: .
V: TRBV18
J: TRBJ1-1
CDR3: CASSPPGRGHGTEAFF
DNA: TGTGCCAGCTCACCACCGGGGCGGGGGCATGGCACTGAAGCTTTCTTT

D: TRBD1
V: TRBV5-4
J: TRBJ1-2
CDR3: CASSLASTGGNYGYTF
DNA: TGTGCCAGCAGCTTGGCCTCGACAGGGGGCAACTATGGCTACACCTTC

D: TRBD2
V: TRBV5-1
J: TRBJ2-5
CDR3: CASSPSGRRETQYF
DNA: TGCGCCAGCAGTCCTAGCGGGAGAAGGGAGACCCAGTACTTC

D: .
V: TRBV7-9
J: TRBJ1-6
CDR3: CASSLAQGHNSPLHF
DNA: TGTGCCAGCAGCTTAGCACAGGGACATAATTCACCCCTCCACTTT